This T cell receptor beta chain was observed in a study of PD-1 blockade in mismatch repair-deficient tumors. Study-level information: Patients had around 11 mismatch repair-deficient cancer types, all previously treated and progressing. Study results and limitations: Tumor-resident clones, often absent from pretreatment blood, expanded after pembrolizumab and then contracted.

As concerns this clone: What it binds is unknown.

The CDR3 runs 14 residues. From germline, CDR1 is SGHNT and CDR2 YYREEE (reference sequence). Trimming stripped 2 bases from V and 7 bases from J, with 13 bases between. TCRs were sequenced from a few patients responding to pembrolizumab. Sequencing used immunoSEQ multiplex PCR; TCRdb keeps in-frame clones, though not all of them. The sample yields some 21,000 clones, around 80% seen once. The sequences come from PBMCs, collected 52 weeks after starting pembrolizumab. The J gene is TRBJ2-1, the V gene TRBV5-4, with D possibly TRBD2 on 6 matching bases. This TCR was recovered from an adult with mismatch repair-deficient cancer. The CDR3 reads CASSFTGAGNEQFF. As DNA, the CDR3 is TGTGCCAGCAGCTTTACGGGAGCAGGAAATGAGCAGTTCTTC.